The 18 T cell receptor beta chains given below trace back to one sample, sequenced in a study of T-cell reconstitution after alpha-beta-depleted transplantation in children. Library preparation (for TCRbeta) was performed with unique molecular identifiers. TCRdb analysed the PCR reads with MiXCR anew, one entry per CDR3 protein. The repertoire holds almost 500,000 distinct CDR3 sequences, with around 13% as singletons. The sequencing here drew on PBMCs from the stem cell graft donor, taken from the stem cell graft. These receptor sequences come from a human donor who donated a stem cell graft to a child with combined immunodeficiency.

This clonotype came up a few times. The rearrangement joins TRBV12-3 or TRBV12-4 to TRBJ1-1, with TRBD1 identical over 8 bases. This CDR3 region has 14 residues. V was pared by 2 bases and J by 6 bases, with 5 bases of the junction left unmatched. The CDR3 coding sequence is TGTGCCAGCAGTTTAAGACAGGGGAGTCCTGAAGCTTTCTTT. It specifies CASSLRQGSPEAFF.

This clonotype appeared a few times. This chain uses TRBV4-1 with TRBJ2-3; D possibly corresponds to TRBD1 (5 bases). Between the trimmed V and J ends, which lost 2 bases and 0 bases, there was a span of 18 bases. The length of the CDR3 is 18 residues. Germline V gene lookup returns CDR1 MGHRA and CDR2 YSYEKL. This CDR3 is CASSQKGETASSTDTQYF. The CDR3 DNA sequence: TGCGCCAGCAGCCAAAAGGGCGAGACAGCTTCTAGCACAGATACGCAGTATTTT.

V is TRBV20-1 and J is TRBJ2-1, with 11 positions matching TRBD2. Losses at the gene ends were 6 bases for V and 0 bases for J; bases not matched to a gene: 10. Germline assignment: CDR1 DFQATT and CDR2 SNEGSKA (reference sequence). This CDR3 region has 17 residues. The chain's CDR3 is CSAAPTSGNGSYNEQFF. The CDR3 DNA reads TGCAGTGCCGCCCCGACTAGCGGGAACGGCTCCTACAATGAGCAGTTCTTC.

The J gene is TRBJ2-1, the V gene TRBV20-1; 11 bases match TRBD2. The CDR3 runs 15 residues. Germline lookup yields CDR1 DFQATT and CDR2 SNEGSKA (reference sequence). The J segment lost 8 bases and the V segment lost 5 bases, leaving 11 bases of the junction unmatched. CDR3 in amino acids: CSAWRRLAGWYEQFF. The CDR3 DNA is TGCAGTGCTTGGAGAAGACTAGCGGGATGGTATGAGCAGTTCTTC.

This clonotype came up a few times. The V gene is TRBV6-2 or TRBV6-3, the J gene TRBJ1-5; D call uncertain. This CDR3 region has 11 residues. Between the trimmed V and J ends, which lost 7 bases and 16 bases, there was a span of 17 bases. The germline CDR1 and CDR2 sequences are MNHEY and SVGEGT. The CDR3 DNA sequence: TGTGCCAGCATTTTCATCGGGCGGTTTCATTTT. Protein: CASIFIGRFHF.

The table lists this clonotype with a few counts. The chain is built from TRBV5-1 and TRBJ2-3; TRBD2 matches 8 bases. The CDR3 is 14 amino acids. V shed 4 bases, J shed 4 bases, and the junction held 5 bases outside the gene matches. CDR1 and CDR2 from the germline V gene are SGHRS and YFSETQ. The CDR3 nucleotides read TGCGCCAGCAGCGGGCGGGGGGCCCCAGATACGCAGTATTTT. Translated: CASSGRGAPDTQYF.

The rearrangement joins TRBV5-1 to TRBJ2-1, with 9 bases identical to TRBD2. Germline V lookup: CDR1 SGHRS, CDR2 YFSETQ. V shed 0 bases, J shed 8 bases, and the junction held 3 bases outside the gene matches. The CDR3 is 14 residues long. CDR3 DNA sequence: TGCGCCAGCAGCTTGGTATTAGCGGGAGATGAGCAGTTCTTC. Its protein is CASSLVLAGDEQFF.

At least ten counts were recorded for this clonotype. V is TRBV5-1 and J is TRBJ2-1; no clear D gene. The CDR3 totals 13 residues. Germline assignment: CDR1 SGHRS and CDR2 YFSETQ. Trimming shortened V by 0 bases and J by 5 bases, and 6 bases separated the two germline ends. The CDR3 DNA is TGCGCCAGCAGCTTGGGAGTAGACAATGAGCAGTTCTTC. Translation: CASSLGVDNEQFF.

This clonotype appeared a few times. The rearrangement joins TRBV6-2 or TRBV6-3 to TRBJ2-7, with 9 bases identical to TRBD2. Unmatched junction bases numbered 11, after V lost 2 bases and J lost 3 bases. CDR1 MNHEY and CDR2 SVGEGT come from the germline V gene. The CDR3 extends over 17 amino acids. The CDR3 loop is CASSYPISGRRHYEQYF. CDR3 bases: TGTGCCAGCAGTTACCCAATTAGCGGGAGAAGACACTACGAGCAGTACTTC.

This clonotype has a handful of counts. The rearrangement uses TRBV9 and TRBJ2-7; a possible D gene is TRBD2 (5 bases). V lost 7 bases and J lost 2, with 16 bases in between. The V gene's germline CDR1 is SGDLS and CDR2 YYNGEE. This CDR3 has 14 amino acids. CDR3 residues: CASGRRAEPYEQYF. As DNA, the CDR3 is TGTGCCAGCGGACGACGAGCGGAACCCTACGAGCAGTACTTC.

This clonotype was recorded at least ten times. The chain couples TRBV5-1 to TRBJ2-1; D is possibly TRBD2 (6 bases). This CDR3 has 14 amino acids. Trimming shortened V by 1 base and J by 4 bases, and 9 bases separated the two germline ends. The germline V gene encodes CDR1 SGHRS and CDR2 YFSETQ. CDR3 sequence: CASSLNGRYNEQFF. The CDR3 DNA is TGCGCCAGCAGCTTGAACGGGAGATACAATGAGCAGTTCTTC. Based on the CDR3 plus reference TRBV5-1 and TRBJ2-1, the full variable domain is KAGVTQTPRYLIKTRGQQVTLSCSPISGHRSVSWYQQTPGQGLQFLFEYFSETQRNKGNFPGRFSGRQFSNSRSEMNVSTLELGDSALYLCASSLNGRYNEQFFGPGTRLTVL.

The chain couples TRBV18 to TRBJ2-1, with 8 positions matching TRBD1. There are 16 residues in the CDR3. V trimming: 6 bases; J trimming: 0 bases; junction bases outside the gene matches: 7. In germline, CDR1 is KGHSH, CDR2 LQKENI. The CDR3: CASSPTGADSYNEQFF. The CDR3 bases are TGTGCCAGCTCCCCGACAGGGGCGGACTCCTACAATGAGCAGTTCTTC.

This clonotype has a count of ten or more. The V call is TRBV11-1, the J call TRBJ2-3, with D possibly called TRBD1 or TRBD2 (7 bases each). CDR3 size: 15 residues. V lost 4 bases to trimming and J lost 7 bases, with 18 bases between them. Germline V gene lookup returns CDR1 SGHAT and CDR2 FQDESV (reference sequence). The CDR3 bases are TGTGCCAGCAGCTCACGACAGGGAGGGGCTAATACGCAGTATTTT. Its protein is CASSSRQGGANTQYF.

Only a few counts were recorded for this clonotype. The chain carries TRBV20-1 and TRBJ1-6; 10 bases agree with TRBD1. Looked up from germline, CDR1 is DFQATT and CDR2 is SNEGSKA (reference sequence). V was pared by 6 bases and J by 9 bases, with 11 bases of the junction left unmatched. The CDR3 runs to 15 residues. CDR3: CSAKNRDRGFSPLHF. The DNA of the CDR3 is TGCAGTGCCAAAAACCGGGACAGGGGTTTTTCACCCCTCCACTTT.

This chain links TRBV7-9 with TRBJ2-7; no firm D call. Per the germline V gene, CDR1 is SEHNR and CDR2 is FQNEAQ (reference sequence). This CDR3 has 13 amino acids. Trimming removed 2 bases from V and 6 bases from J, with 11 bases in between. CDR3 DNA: TGTGCCAGCAGCTTAACCCGGGCAGCCGAGCAGTACTTC. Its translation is CASSLTRAAEQYF.

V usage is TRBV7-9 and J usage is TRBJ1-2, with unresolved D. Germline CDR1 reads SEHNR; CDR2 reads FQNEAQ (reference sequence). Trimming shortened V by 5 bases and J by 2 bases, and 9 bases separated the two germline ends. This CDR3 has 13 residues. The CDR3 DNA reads TGTGCCAGCAGCCACGACGGAAACTATGGCTACACCTTC. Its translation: CASSHDGNYGYTF.

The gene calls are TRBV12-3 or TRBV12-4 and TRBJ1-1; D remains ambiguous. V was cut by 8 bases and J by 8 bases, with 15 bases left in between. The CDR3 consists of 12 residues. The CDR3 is CASLNSRAEAFF. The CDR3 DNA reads TGTGCCAGCCTAAACTCGCGGGCAGAAGCTTTCTTT.

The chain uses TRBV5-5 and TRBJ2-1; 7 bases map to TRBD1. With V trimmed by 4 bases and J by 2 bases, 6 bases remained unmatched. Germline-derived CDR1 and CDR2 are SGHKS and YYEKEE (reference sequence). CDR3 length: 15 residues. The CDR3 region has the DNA TGTGCCAGCAGCAGACAGGGAACTACCTACAATGAGCAGTTCTTC. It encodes CASSRQGTTYNEQFF.